Sequencing of this TCR beta chain was carried out in a study of blood T cell repertoires in COVID-19. Background on the study: Specimens from acute and convalescent COVID-19 originated in the United States, Italy and Spain. PBMCs, B-cell-depleted T cells, or T cells were the source of the cDNA or gDNA that made up the material.

CDR1 and CDR2 (germline): SGHTS, YDEGEE. CDR3 length equals 14 residues. The V end lost 0 bases, the J end lost 4 bases, and 8 bases lay between the germline ends. Source study methods: Cell counts per sample came from amplifying reference gene primers. Generated by immunoSEQ multiplex PCR, the TCRdb table keeps only in-frame clones and is missing some. The V and J calls and clone size were taken over from that table, and D and trimming were inferred from the DNA. The table includes approximately 70,000 clones, about 80% detected once. Sequenced material: peripheral blood. The source is a human donor in a cohort sampled during active COVID-19. The chain carries TRBV5-8 and TRBJ1-5; D perhaps matches TRBD1 (6 bases). The CDR3, as DNA: TGTGCCAGCAGCTTGGAACAGGGTAATCAGCCCCAGCATTTT. Translating gives CASSLEQGNQPQHF.